This T cell receptor (beta chain) was sequenced in a study of Graves' ophthalmopathy and Graves' hyperthyroidism. Study-wide findings and caveats: The authors also found most expanded thyroid clonotypes above 0.001 frequency in blood. Researchers report that a 13-signature model separated ophthalmopathy from stable hyperthyroidism, posting under 90% sensitivity and more than 70% specificity.

Excluded: other autoimmune disease, uncontrolled infection, pregnancy or lactation. The CDR3 loop spans 15 amino acids. V was clipped by 5 bases and J by 2 bases, with 16 bases between them. The V gene's germline CDR1 is MNHEY and CDR2 SMNVEV (reference sequence). Amplifying from RNA transcripts, the study obtained TCR beta CDR3 regions. HTBI-primed first-round RT-PCR preceded second-round multiplex PCR. A single record per CDR3 protein comes from TCRdb applying MiXCR to the multiplex PCR reads. The sample consists of about 400,000 distinct CDR3 sequences, around 17% of them appearing once. This clonotype came up many times. The antigen remains undetermined.

The receptor was isolated from a woman aged 18-29 years with Graves' ophthalmopathy. The V gene is TRBV27, the J gene TRBJ2-7; D might be TRBD1 (6 bases). Sequencing used peripheral blood. The CDR3 DNA follows: TGTGCCAGCAGTCCTCAAGGGGGATTTGCCTACGAGCAGTACTTC. It codes for CASSPQGGFAYEQYF.